This paragraph reports one T cell receptor (beta chain). The ends lost 2 bases at V and 5 bases at J; junction bases unmatched: 8. The CDR3 length is 16 residues. Germline V gene data show CDR1 as LGHNT and CDR2 as FRNRAP. The data were obtained in a study of blood T cell repertoires in COVID-19. In the study overall: Material from acute and convalescent COVID-19 was sourced from the United States, Italy and Spain. PBMCs, B-cell-depleted T cells, or T cells were the source of the cDNA or gDNA that made up the material.

Original analysis: The authors estimated nucleated cell counts from reference gene primer amplification. The protocol was immunoSEQ multiplex PCR, while the TCRdb copy is restricted to in-frame clones and leaves out a portion. For V, J and clone size, that table is used; D and trimming come from the DNA. This table holds 26,000 or so clones, around 60% found once. The genes are TRBV12-5 and TRBJ1-3, with TRBD1 matching over 8 bases. This TCR was sampled from a man in his sixties with active or convalescent COVID-19. Source material: peripheral blood. The CDR3 sequence: CASGLRQGAVRNTIYF. The CDR3, as DNA: TGTGCTAGTGGTTTGAGGCAGGGGGCTGTTAGAAACACCATATATTTT.